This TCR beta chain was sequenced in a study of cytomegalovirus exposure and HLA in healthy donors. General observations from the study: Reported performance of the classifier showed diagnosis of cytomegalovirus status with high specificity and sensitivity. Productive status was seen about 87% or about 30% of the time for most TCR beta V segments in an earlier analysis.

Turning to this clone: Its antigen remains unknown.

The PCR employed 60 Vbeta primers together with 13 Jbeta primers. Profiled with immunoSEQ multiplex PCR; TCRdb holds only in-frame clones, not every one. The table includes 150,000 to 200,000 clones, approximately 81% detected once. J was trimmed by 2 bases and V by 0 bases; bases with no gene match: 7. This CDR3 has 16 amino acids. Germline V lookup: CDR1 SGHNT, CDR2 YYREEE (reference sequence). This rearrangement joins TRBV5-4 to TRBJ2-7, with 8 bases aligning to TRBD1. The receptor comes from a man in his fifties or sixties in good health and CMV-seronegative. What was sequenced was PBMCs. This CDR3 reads CASSLGGTGKTYEQYF. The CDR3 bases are TGTGCCAGCAGCTTGGGCGGGACAGGAAAGACCTACGAGCAGTACTTC.